A single sample is the source of the 17 T cell receptor beta chains below, sequenced in a study of cytomegalovirus exposure and HLA in healthy donors. Both 60 Vbeta primers and 13 Jbeta primers went into the PCR. Measured with immunoSEQ multiplex PCR; TCRdb has only the in-frame clones, and not every one. This sample carries about 170,000 clones, with roughly 0.83% going to the ten biggest clones. Sequenced: PBMCs. These TCRs come from a woman aged 18-29 years in good health and CMV-seropositive.

The V and J genes are TRBV27 and TRBJ2-3; 8 nucleotides agree with TRBD1. CDR3 size: 17 residues. The trim removed 5 bases at V and 3 bases at J, leaving 13 bases unmatched. Germline V gene lookup returns CDR1 MNHEY and CDR2 SMNVEV (reference sequence). The CDR3 DNA is TGTGCCAGCAGTACCCAACAGGGGGAGGCTTGGACAGATACGCAGTATTTT. It specifies CASSTQQGEAWTDTQYF.

The V and J genes are TRBV6-1 and TRBJ1-1; D might be TRBD1 (6 bases). The CDR3 is 15 residues long. V was cut by 2 bases and J by 4 bases, with 14 bases left in between. Germline V CDR1 and CDR2: MNHNS, SASEGT. For the CDR3, the DNA is TGTGCCAGCAGTGAATCGGGACATAGAAGCACTGAAGCTTTCTTT. It translates to CASSESGHRSTEAFF.

The chain joins TRBV6-6 to TRBJ1-6; 10 nucleotides line up with TRBD1. The CDR3 extends over 15 amino acids. J was trimmed by 12 bases and V by 5 bases; bases with no gene match: 10. Germline V lookup: CDR1 MNHNY, CDR2 SVGAGI (reference sequence). The CDR3 reads CASSPSRDRGLPLHF. CDR3 bases: TGTGCCAGCAGTCCCAGCCGGGACAGGGGTCTACCCCTCCACTTT.

This rearrangement joins TRBV2 to TRBJ1-1; 7 bases fit TRBD1. With 11 bases clipped from V and 4 bases from J, the junction kept 13 bases outside the gene matches. Germline V gene data show CDR1 as SNHLY and CDR2 as FYNNEI. The CDR3 has 14 amino acids. The CDR3 sequence: CASQPRYRGTEAFF. In DNA, the CDR3 is TGTGCCTCCCAGCCCCGCTACAGGGGCACTGAAGCTTTCTTT. Based on the CDR3 plus reference TRBV2 and TRBJ1-1, the full variable domain is EPEVTQTPSHQVTQMGQEVILRCVPISNHLYFYWYRQILGQKVEFLVSFYNNEISEKSEIFDDQFSVERPDGSNFTLKIRSTKLEDSAMYFCASQPRYRGTEAFFGQGTRLTVV.

The chain has TRBV6-1 and TRBJ2-7; D might be TRBD1 (7 bases). The CDR3 covers 15 residues. Trimming took off 6 bases at V and 3 bases at J, with 18 bases between the two ends. Germline CDR1 and CDR2: MNHNS and SASEGT. CDR3: CASRVSTGRYYEQYF. CDR3 DNA: TGTGCCAGCAGGGTATCGACAGGGAGGTACTACGAGCAGTACTTC.

The chain joins TRBV29-1 to TRBJ2-3, with TRBD2 identical over 8 bases. This CDR3 contains 13 residues. After removal of 6 bases from V and 8 bases from J, the junction contained 10 bases not matched to a gene. Per the germline V gene, CDR1 is SQVTM and CDR2 is ANQGSEA. CDR3 loop: CSVGDLAGGTQYF. CDR3 in DNA: TGCAGCGTAGGGGACTTGGCGGGAGGTACGCAGTATTTT.

As to this clone: One end of the junction is discordant with germline, which a read error may explain. The chain combines TRBV4-1 with TRBJ1-2, with a weak D call TRBD1 (6 bases). Germline lookup yields CDR1 MGHRA and CDR2 YSYEKL. This CDR3 comprises 13 residues. DNA of the CDR3: TGCCCCAGCAGTCCGCAGGGGATGGATGGCTACACCTTC. The encoded protein is CPSSPQGMDGYTF.

This chain connects TRBV19 to TRBJ1-1; 7 bases line up with TRBD1. V shed 7 bases, J shed 4 bases, and the junction held 9 bases outside the gene matches. CDR3 length: 14 residues. Germline-derived CDR1 and CDR2 are LNHDA and SQIVND (reference sequence). The CDR3 protein is CASKRQGTFTEAFF. In DNA, the CDR3 is TGTGCCAGTAAACGACAGGGAACTTTCACTGAAGCTTTCTTT.

CDR3 protein: CASSLTGAGEQYF. CDR3 nucleotides: TGCGCCAGCAGCCTGACAGGGGCAGGCGAGCAGTACTTC. The chain carries TRBV5-1 and TRBJ2-7; TRBD1 agrees at 8 bases. The J segment lost 6 bases and the V segment lost 4 bases, leaving 6 bases of the junction unmatched. This CDR3 is built from 13 residues. Germline V gives CDR1 SGHRS, CDR2 YFSETQ.

The chain links TRBV29-1 to TRBJ2-1, with TRBD2 matching over 12 bases. After removal of 4 bases from V and 1 base from J, the junction contained 5 bases not matched to a gene. The CDR3 is 16 amino acids. Germline V CDR1 and CDR2: SQVTM, ANQGSEA. The CDR3 nucleotides read TGCAGCGTTGGGTGGACTAGCGGGAATTCCTACAATGAGCAGTTCTTC. Translation: CSVGWTSGNSYNEQFF.

The chain uses TRBV19 and TRBJ2-1; D is perhaps TRBD2 (6 bases). CDR3 length: 18 amino acids. CDR1 is LNHDA, CDR2 SQIVND, per germline (reference sequence). V dropped 5 bases and J dropped 0 bases, with 20 bases sitting between them. The CDR3 bases are TGTGCCAGTAGTGCCTATCAACTAGCACTGAGCTCCTACAATGAGCAGTTCTTC. It is translated as CASSAYQLALSSYNEQFF.

The gene calls are TRBV2 and TRBJ2-5; D is uncertain. Germline assignment: CDR1 SNHLY and CDR2 FYNNEI. The length of the CDR3 is 14 residues. The V end was cut by 2 bases, the J end by 1 base, with 8 bases between. The CDR3 region is CASSEILVQETQYF. The CDR3 nucleotides read TGTGCCAGCAGTGAAATTCTAGTCCAAGAGACCCAGTACTTC. Drawing the rest from reference TRBV2 and TRBJ2-5, the complete variable domain is EPEVTQTPSHQVTQMGQEVILRCVPISNHLYFYWYRQILGQKVEFLVSFYNNEISEKSEIFDDQFSVERPDGSNFTLKIRSTKLEDSAMYFCASSEILVQETQYFGPGTRLLVL.

V gene TRBV25-1 combines with J gene TRBJ2-5; D gene ambiguous. The germline gives CDR1 MGHDK, CDR2 SYGVNS. This CDR3 is built from 14 residues. Trimming removed 4 bases at V and 2 bases at J, with 11 bases between. Here the CDR3 DNA reads TGTGCCAGCAGTGCCGCAGAACCTCAAGAGACCCAGTACTTC. Translation: CASSAAEPQETQYF.

The chain is built from TRBV10-3 and TRBJ1-6, with 7 positions matching TRBD1. CDR3 length: 13 amino acids. CDR1 is ENHRY and CDR2 is SYGVKD in the germline V gene. J gave up 10 bases and V 7 bases, and 7 bases lay outside the gene matches. As DNA, the CDR3 is TGTGCCATCAAGGGGGCAGGGGTGTCACCCCTCCACTTT. This codes for CAIKGAGVSPLHF.

J is TRBJ2-7 and V is TRBV6-1; D unclear. V was cut by 7 bases and J by 4 bases, with 11 bases left in between. Looked up from germline, CDR1 is MNHNS and CDR2 is SASEGT. This CDR3 has 12 residues. For the CDR3, the DNA is TGTGCCAGCAATCTACAGCCTTACGAGCAGTACTTC. This gives the protein CASNLQPYEQYF.

V gene TRBV4-3 combines with J gene TRBJ1-2, with a possible D match to TRBD1 (5 bases). The CDR3 contains 14 residues. The germline gives CDR1 LGHNA, CDR2 YSLEER. Trimming removed 4 bases from V and 3 bases from J, with 12 bases in between. The CDR3 DNA is TGCGCCAGCAGCCGGGGGGGAAGAGACTATGGCTACACCTTC. Protein sequence: CASSRGGRDYGYTF.

The chain couples TRBV4-3 to TRBJ1-2, with D hard to call. Trimming shortened V by 3 bases and J by 4 bases, and 18 bases separated the two germline ends. The CDR3 length is 16 residues. Germline-derived CDR1 and CDR2 are LGHNA and YSLEER. The CDR3 DNA reads TGCGCCAGCAGCCAGTTAGGACCAATAGGAGGCTATGGCTACACCTTC. Residues: CASSQLGPIGGYGYTF.